These T cell receptor beta chains were read from a single sample in a study of post-analysis software for immune sequencing data. TCRdb re-derived calls from the PCR reads in MiXCR, one entry per CDR3 protein. The profile shows approximately 350,000 distinct CDR3 sequences, about a third of them singletons. Material: blood. These receptors came from a girl between 5 and 17 years old with multiple sclerosis. The CDR3 runs from the conserved cysteine through the conserved F or W. D genes are given only for firm matches. The listing skips clone size in some rows; elsewhere it reads once, few, many or a size class.

TRBJ2-1,.,12,.,TRBV24-1,CATSVEGIEQFF,TGTGCCACCAGTGTGGAGGGCATTGAGCAGTTCTTC
TRBJ1-1,.,15,.,TRBV28,CASSPLGGANTEAFF,TGTGCCAGCAGTCCCCTCGGGGGGGCCAACACTGAAGCTTTCTTT
TRBJ1-1,TRBD1,14,.,TRBV3-1,CASSRGQGVVGAFF,TGTGCCAGCAGCCGCGGACAGGGGGTCGTCGGGGCTTTCTTT
TRBJ1-1,.,17,.,TRBV7-9,CASSPRRDTLRGTEAFF,TGTGCCAGCAGCCCAAGGCGGGACACCTTAAGGGGCACTGAAGCTTTCTTT
TRBJ1-1,.,16,.,TRBV7-9,CASSVHLRGFRTEAFF,TGTGCCAGCAGCGTCCATCTGAGGGGATTTCGCACTGAAGCTTTCTTT
TRBJ2-6,TRBD2,20,.,TRBV4-1,CASSQDRAEWGGSGANVLTF,TGCGCCAGCAGCCAAGATCGGGCCGAGTGGGGGGGCTCTGGGGCCAACGTCCTGACTTTC
TRBJ2-1,TRBD1,17,.,TRBV6-1,CASSRIPGQGSHNEQFF,TGTGCCAGCAGTCGAATACCGGGACAGGGGTCCCACAATGAGCAGTTCTTC
TRBJ1-5,.,14,few,TRBV27,CASSVGVGNQPQHF,TGTGCCAGCAGTGTGGGGGTAGGGAATCAGCCCCAGCATTTT
TRBJ1-4,.,15,.,TRBV4-1,CASSQPLATNEKLFF,TGCGCCAGCAGCCAACCGCTTGCAACTAATGAAAAACTGTTTTTT
TRBJ2-7,.,16,.,TRBV4-3,CASSPDLTGQVHEQYF,TGCGCCAGCAGCCCCGATCTAACCGGACAAGTCCACGAGCAGTACTTC
TRBJ1-1,TRBD1,18,few,TRBV20-1,CSAEGPGQGAGGDTEAFF,TGCAGTGCTGAAGGCCCGGGACAGGGGGCAGGAGGGGACACTGAAGCTTTCTTT
TRBJ2-7,TRBD2,19,once,TRBV5-1,CASSLVGLADLSSYNEQYF,TGCGCCAGCAGCTTGGTGGGACTAGCGGACCTTAGCTCCTACAATGAGCAGTACTTC
TRBJ1-2,.,15,.,TRBV18,CASSPQVGGDYGYTF,TGTGCCAGCTCACCACAGGTCGGGGGCGACTATGGCTACACCTTC
TRBJ1-4,.,17,few,TRBV12-5,CASGLGTVGPTNEKLFF,TGTGCTAGTGGTTTGGGAACGGTGGGGCCAACTAATGAAAAACTGTTTTTT
TRBJ2-5,TRBD2,18,.,TRBV4-2,CASSQVSLAGGLEETQYF,TGTGCCAGCAGCCAAGTTTCCCTAGCGGGGGGGTTGGAGGAGACCCAGTACTTC
TRBJ1-5,.,16,.,TRBV10-3,CAISNLGGTSNQPQHF,TGTGCCATCAGCAATTTAGGGGGAACTAGCAATCAGCCCCAGCATTTT
TRBJ2-3,TRBD2,18,.,TRBV20-1,CSAGGLAGNGISTDTQYF,TGCAGTGCTGGGGGACTAGCGGGGAACGGGATTAGCACAGATACGCAGTATTTT
TRBJ2-1,.,16,.,TRBV12-3/TRBV12-4,CASSLRQPSSYNEQFF,TGTGCCAGCAGTTTACGGCAGCCGAGCTCCTACAATGAGCAGTTCTTC
TRBJ2-1,.,13,few,TRBV10-3,CAISVGYWNEQFF,TGTGCCATCAGTGTCGGATATTGGAATGAGCAGTTCTTC
TRBJ1-2,TRBD1,15,.,TRBV7-9,CASSRRDRGIFGYTF,TGTGCCAGCAGCCGCCGGGACAGGGGTATCTTTGGCTACACCTTC
TRBJ2-7,.,14,.,TRBV10-3,CAITDPGGSYEQYF,TGTGCCATCACCGACCCAGGAGGCTCCTACGAGCAGTACTTC
TRBJ2-5,.,14,few,TRBV12-3/TRBV12-4,CASSLLGRGETQYF,TGTGCCAGCAGTTTATTGGGGAGAGGGGAGACCCAGTACTTC
TRBJ2-3,TRBD2,18,.,TRBV7-2,CASSLVGASGGATDTQYF,TGTGCCAGCAGCTTAGTTGGTGCTAGCGGGGGCGCCACAGATACGCAGTATTTT
TRBJ2-5,.,18,.,TRBV4-1,CASSNPGRSEGLRETQYF,TGCGCCAGCAGCAACCCAGGGAGGAGCGAGGGGCTGAGGGAGACCCAGTACTTC